This T cell receptor beta chain was sequenced for a study of T cell responses to AZD1222 COVID-19 vaccine. Turning to this clone: Its antigen is unknown.

TCRdb's copy holds only in-frame clones and misses some; the assay was immunoSEQ multiplex PCR. This sample carries 150,000 to 200,000 clones, around 94% of them seen once, and the ten largest clones take 2.6%. The CDR3 runs 15 residues. Looked up from germline, CDR1 is MNHEY and CDR2 is SMNVEV (reference sequence). V lost 2 bases, J lost 6 bases, and 17 bases lay in between. General study findings and limits: Repertoires were sampled only after the peak T cell response. Donors in the cohort were predominantly white British and more often female, and clonal diversity was possibly underestimated. The reported proportion of spike-specific TCRs targeting unmutated variant regions was nearly half.

Sample: peripheral blood, taken on day 0 of AZD1222 vaccination. The clonotype was recovered from an adult in good health. V usage is TRBV27 and J usage is TRBJ2-7; D may be TRBD1 (5 bases). Here the CDR3 reads CASSLKQGKFGEQYF. The DNA of the CDR3 is TGTGCCAGCAGTTTAAAGCAGGGAAAGTTTGGCGAGCAGTACTTC.